This TCR beta chain originates from a study of T cell repertoires in cytomegalovirus infection (dated by TCRdb to between 2019 and 2020). Broadly, across the study: Peptide stimulations targeted recently identified HLA-C-restricted CMV epitopes, whose presentation resists viral immunomodulation, together with well-studied HLA-B-restricted epitopes. Donor HLA type was relevant to the analysis, as public TCR beta signatures indicated carriage of CMV infection together with the matching HLA type.

These reads were obtained on an Illumina HiSeq 1500. Starting from the raw public reads, TCRdb applied fastp trimming at Q25, assembled clones with MiXCR and retained in-frame beta chains. Entries that share a CDR3 protein sequence are merged under the most common genes and DNA. The sample has 650,000 to 850,000 distinct CDR3 sequences on record, 25% to 30% of them singletons. Around 12% of the sample comes from the top ten. Read against the paper, the sample's treatment or condition label means: in vitro stimulation with specific CMV peptide epitopes to enrich CMV-specific T cells. Summary of the overall study and its limitations: Carriers of CMV infection plus the relevant HLA type were discriminated by the cumulative frequency of public TCR beta family members in the study cohort and in an independent roughly 400-donor cohort. In the ex vivo response, HLA-C-restricted CMV-specific TCR beta clonotypes were dominant, and in two of eight donors the single most frequent clonotype came from this HLA-C-restricted group.

As concerns this clonotype: Its cognate antigen has yet to be identified. No quality values exist for individual bases; no much larger clone is one base distant.

CDR1 is given as SNHLY and CDR2 as FYNNEI, both from the germline V gene. The CDR3 spans 15 residues, from the cysteine through the phenylalanine. Just CDR3 DNA is preserved here, 45 bases in frame from base 1. Here V drops 10 bases and J drops 3 bases, and the junction holds 11 bases not matched to any gene. This receptor was identified in a human donor in good health (CMV status not recorded). Some clones in this sample may be carry-over from other donors' samples. The sequenced sample was cultured CD8+ T cells from PBMCs, obtained from culture after CMV antigen stimulation. This chain is built from TRBV2 and TRBJ1-3, with 8 bases aligning to TRBD1. The DNA sequence follows: TGTGCCACTTATCCCAGGGGGCCTGGTGGAAACACCATATATTTT. Its translation reads: CATYPRGPGGNTIYF.